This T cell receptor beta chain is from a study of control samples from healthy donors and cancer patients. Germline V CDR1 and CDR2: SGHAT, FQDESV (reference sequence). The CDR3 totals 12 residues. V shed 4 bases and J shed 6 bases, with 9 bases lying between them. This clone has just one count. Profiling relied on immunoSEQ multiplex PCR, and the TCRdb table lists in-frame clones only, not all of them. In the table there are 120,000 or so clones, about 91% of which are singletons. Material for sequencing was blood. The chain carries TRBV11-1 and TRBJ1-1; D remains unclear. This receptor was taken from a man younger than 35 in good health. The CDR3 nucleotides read TGTGCCAGCAGCTCACAGACTCCTGAAGCTTTCTTT. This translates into CASSSQTPEAFF.